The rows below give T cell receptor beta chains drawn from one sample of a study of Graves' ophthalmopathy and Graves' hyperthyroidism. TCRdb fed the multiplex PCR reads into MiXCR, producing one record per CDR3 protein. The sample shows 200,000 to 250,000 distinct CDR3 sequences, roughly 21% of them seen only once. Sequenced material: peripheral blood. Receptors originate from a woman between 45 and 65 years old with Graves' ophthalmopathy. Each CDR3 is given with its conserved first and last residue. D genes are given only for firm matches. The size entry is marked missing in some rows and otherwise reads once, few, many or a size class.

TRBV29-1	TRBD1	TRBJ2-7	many	CSVGGRGQYEQYF	TGCAGCGTTGGGGGCCGGGGACAGTACGAGCAGTACTTC
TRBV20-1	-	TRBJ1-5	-	CSARDSTENQPQHF	TGCAGTGCTAGAGATTCGACAGAAAATCAGCCCCAGCATTTT
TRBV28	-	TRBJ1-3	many	CASSPRTVGNTIYF	TGTGCCAGCAGTCCCCGGACCGTTGGAAACACCATATATTTT
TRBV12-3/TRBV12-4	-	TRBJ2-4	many	CASSLRGTLAKNIQYF	TGTGCCAGCAGTTTAAGGGGGACACTAGCCAAAAACATTCAGTACTTC
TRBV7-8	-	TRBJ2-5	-	CASSQGLGETQYF	TGTGCCAGCTCACAGGGTCTCGGAGAGACCCAGTACTTC
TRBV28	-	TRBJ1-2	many	CASSSGVWGYTF	TGTGCCAGCAGTTCCGGGGTTTGGGGCTACACCTTC
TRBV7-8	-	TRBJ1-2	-	CASSRGGLYGYTF	TGTGCCAGCAGCCGAGGGGGGCTATATGGCTACACCTTC
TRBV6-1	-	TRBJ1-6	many	CASSLGQSAYNSPLHF	TGTGCCAGCAGCCTAGGACAGAGTGCCTATAATTCACCCCTCCACTTT
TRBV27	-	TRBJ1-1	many	CASSLPGWTEAFF	TGTGCCAGCAGTTTGCCGGGGTGGACTGAAGCTTTCTTT
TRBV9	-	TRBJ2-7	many	CASSVDSGLSYEQYF	TGTGCCAGCAGCGTAGATAGCGGCCTCTCCTACGAGCAGTACTTC
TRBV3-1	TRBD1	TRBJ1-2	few	CASSPVDRAITF	TGTGCCAGCAGCCCCGTGGACAGGGCCATCACCTTC
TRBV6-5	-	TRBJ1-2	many	CASSYSLSAIGGGYTF	TGTGCCAGCAGTTACTCGCTATCCGCTATCGGGGGTGGCTACACCTTC
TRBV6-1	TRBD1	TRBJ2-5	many	CASREGAMRETQYF	TGTGCCAGCAGAGAGGGGGCTATGCGGGAGACCCAGTACTTC
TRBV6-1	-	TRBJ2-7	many	CASSDPGGPSVGEQYF	TGTGCCAGCAGCGATCCTGGGGGGCCTTCTGTGGGCGAGCAGTACTTC
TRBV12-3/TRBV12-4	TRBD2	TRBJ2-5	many	CASSLAGAGGGKTQYF	TGTGCCAGCAGTTTAGCAGGAGCGGGAGGAGGGAAGACCCAGTACTTC
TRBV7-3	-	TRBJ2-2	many	CASSLTGETGELFF	TGTGCCAGCAGCTTAACTGGGGAAACCGGGGAGCTGTTTTTT
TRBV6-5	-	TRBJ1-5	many	CASKRGRAGNQPQHF	TGTGCCAGCAAGAGGGGCAGGGCGGGCAATCAGCCCCAGCATTTT
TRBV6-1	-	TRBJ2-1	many	CASSDLAIAPNEQFF	TGTGCCAGCAGTGATTTGGCGATAGCCCCCAATGAGCAGTTCTTC
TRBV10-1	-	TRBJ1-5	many	CASVGAGVSNQPQHF	TGCGCCAGCGTTGGGGCAGGGGTTAGCAATCAGCCCCAGCATTTT
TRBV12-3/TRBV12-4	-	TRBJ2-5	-	CASSFYQGETQYF	TGTGCCAGCAGTTTTTATCAGGGAGAGACCCAGTACTTC
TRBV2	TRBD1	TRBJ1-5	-	CASSEVGQGQPQHF	TGTGCCAGCAGTGAAGTGGGACAGGGCCAGCCCCAGCATTTT
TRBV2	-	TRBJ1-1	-	CTSSTRRIVDTEAFF	TGTACCAGCAGTACCCGCAGGATCGTTGACACTGAAGCTTTCTTT
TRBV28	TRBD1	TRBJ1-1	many	CASRRQGSSIAFF	TGTGCCAGCAGAAGACAGGGGTCATCTATTGCTTTCTTT
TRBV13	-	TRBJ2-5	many	CASSLRRDQQETQYF	TGTGCCAGCAGCTTAAGGCGGGACCAGCAAGAGACCCAGTACTTC
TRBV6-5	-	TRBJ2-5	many	CASSYGIGQETQYF	TGTGCCAGCAGTTACGGAATCGGCCAAGAGACCCAGTACTTC
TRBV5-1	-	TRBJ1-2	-	CASSLEVNYGYTF	TGCGCCAGCAGCTTGGAGGTTAACTATGGCTACACCTTC
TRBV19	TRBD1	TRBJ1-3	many	CASSPWTGSGNTIYF	TGTGCCAGTAGTCCCTGGACAGGGTCCGGAAACACCATATATTTT
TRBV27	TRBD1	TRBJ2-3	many	CASSYGTGAGADTQYF	TGTGCCAGCAGTTACGGGACAGGGGCGGGGGCAGATACGCAGTATTTT
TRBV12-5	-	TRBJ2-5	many	CASLRDGGEAQYF	TGTGCTAGTCTAAGGGATGGGGGAGAGGCCCAGTACTTC
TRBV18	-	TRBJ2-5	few	CASSPPGVRETQYF	TGTGCCAGCTCACCACCCGGGGTCCGAGAGACCCAGTACTTC
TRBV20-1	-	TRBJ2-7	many	CSARDPGIHEQYF	TGCAGTGCTAGAGATCCGGGTATCCACGAGCAGTACTTC
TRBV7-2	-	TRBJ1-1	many	CASSLAGVTEAFF	TGTGCCAGCAGCTTAGCGGGGGTTACTGAAGCTTTCTTT
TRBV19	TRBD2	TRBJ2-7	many	CASSIGTSGIGEQYF	TGTGCCAGTAGTATCGGGACTAGCGGGATAGGCGAGCAGTACTTC
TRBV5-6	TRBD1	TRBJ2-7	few	CASRIDRDYEQYF	TGTGCCAGCAGGATCGACAGGGACTACGAGCAGTACTTC
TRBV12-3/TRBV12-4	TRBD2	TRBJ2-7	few	CASSTGTSGRSGYEQYF	TGTGCCAGCAGTACCGGGACTAGCGGGAGAAGCGGGTACGAGCAGTACTTC
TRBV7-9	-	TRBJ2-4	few	CASRGLAKNIQYF	TGTGCCAGCAGGGGGCTAGCCAAAAACATTCAGTACTTC
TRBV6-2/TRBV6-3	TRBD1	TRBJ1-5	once	CASSRTGAMPQHF	TGTGCCAGCAGTAGGACAGGGGCGATGCCCCAGCATTTT